This T cell receptor beta chain was retrieved from a study of shared clonotypes between healthy human individuals. Germline V gives CDR1 SGHDN, CDR2 FVKESK. CDR3 size: 13 residues. V lost 4 bases to trimming and J lost 0 bases, with 6 bases between them. Study results and caveats: Across subsets, estimated richness was generally greater for naive than for memory populations.

As regards this clone: Its target is not known.

In the study's own analysis: Junction-only immunoSEQ sequences carried no quality scores, so filtering differed. Using immunoSEQ multiplex PCR, the repertoire was profiled, and TCRdb retains in-frame clones only, with some absent. V and J calls and clone size come straight from that table; D and trimming were deduced from the DNA. Among about 660,000 clones listed, 74% were seen once. Material for sequencing was memory CD4+ T cells sorted from blood. As to subset: CD45RA-negative fraction. The TCR was taken from a woman between 25 and 40 years old in good health. The chain combines TRBV14 with TRBJ1-1; the D gene is possibly TRBD1 (5 bases). CDR3 nucleotide sequence: TGTGCCAGCAGCCTGGACATGAACACTGAAGCTTTCTTT. Its protein is CASSLDMNTEAFF.